One sample yielded the 11 T cell receptor beta chains listed below, sequenced in a study. TCRdb re-called the RT-PCR reads through MiXCR, storing one row per CDR3 protein. The sample records about 680,000 distinct CDR3 sequences, approximately 14% being singletons. Sequencing was done on a sample of memory CD4+ T cells from blood. All receptors derive from a female donor in good health, serving as a healthy control.

This clonotype was seen at least ten times. The chain joins TRBV6-6 to TRBJ2-2; D possibly uses TRBD1 or TRBD2 (5 bases each). Germline-derived CDR1 and CDR2 are MNHNY and SVGAGI (reference sequence). This CDR3 region has 16 residues. V dropped 5 bases and J dropped 5 bases, with 18 bases sitting between them. CDR3 amino acids: CASSQPGAKGTGELFF. CDR3 DNA sequence: TGTGCCAGCAGTCAACCCGGGGCAAAAGGGACCGGGGAGCTGTTTTTT.

The chain employs TRBV5-1 and TRBJ2-3; 8 bases are shared with TRBD1. Germline loops: CDR1 SGHRS, CDR2 YFSETQ. The junction had 7 bases not matched to a gene; V was cut back by 4 bases and J by 6 bases. The CDR3 contains 14 residues. The CDR3 DNA sequence: TGCGCCAGCAGCCCCGTGAACAGGGGGGATACGCAGTATTTT. Translating gives CASSPVNRGDTQYF.

This clonotype came up a few times. V is TRBV27 and J is TRBJ1-2, with D possibly matching TRBD1 (5 bases). This CDR3 region has 16 residues. The germline V gene has CDR1 MNHEY and CDR2 SMNVEV (reference sequence). The V end was cut by 2 bases, the J end by 9 bases, with 22 bases between. For the CDR3, the DNA is TGTGCCAGCAGTTTAGTTGGATCGGGGGAGGAGTTGAGCTACACCTTC. The encoded protein is CASSLVGSGEELSYTF.

This clonotype was found many times. The rearrangement links TRBV27 to TRBJ2-5, with a possible D match to TRBD1 (6 bases). Trimming left V 5 bases short and J 2 bases short, with 12 bases between. Germline V lookup: CDR1 MNHEY, CDR2 SMNVEV (reference sequence). The CDR3 has 14 amino acids. The CDR3 coding sequence is TGTGCCAGCAGTCCGGTTGGACAGCAAGAGACCCAGTACTTC. Translated, it gives CASSPVGQQETQYF.

V gene TRBV6-2 or TRBV6-3 combines with J gene TRBJ2-3; TRBD1 matches 9 bases. Trimming removed 6 bases from V and 6 bases from J; junction bases left unmatched: 16. The CDR3 covers 17 residues. CDR1 and CDR2 from the germline V gene are MNHEY and SVGEGT. The CDR3 loop reads CASSSPFRTGAVDTQYF. DNA of the CDR3: TGTGCCAGCAGCTCCCCCTTTAGGACAGGGGCGGTCGATACGCAGTATTTT.

A few counts support this clonotype. The gene calls are TRBV20-1 and TRBJ2-5, with TRBD2 as a possible D gene (6 bases). The CDR3 totals 15 residues. Per the germline V gene, CDR1 is DFQATT and CDR2 is SNEGSKA (reference sequence). Trimming took off 6 bases at V and 7 bases at J, with 24 bases between the two ends. The CDR3 sequence: CSAYAGGTLASTQYF. Written as DNA, the CDR3 is TGCAGTGCATACGCCGGAGGGACCTTAGCGTCGACCCAGTACTTC.

The chain is built from TRBV12-3 or TRBV12-4 and TRBJ1-5; TRBD1 matches at 9 bases. Losses at the gene ends were 1 base for V and 5 bases for J; bases not matched to a gene: 3. This CDR3 is built from 15 residues. CDR3 in amino acids: CASSLGTGAHQPQHF. CDR3 nucleotides: TGTGCCAGCAGTTTAGGGACAGGGGCTCATCAGCCCCAGCATTTT.

This clonotype was seen at least ten times. The chain recombines TRBV10-3 with TRBJ2-3; D is possibly TRBD2 (5 bases). The V end was cut by 10 bases, the J end by 1 base, with 15 bases between. Germline CDR1 reads ENHRY; CDR2 reads SYGVKD. The CDR3 spans 14 residues. The DNA for the CDR3 is TGTGCCAGCCGGAGAGAGGGAGGCACAGATACGCAGTATTTT. Translated, it gives CASRREGGTDTQYF.

This clonotype was recorded a few times. This CDR3 reads CASSDGTSGDHNEQFF. The CDR3 nucleotides read TGTGCCAGCAGCGACGGGACTAGCGGGGACCACAATGAGCAGTTCTTC. The chain combines TRBV3-1 with TRBJ2-1; 13 bases match TRBD2. Germline trimming cut 5 bases from V and 5 bases from J; bases unmatched to any gene: 6. Germline V gene lookup returns CDR1 LGHDT and CDR2 YNNKEL (reference sequence). The CDR3 runs 16 residues.

The chain has TRBV7-8 and TRBJ1-1; tentative D call: TRBD1 (6 bases). V lost 4 bases to trimming and J lost 1 base, with 22 bases between them. Germline CDR1 reads SGHVS; CDR2 reads FQNEAQ. The CDR3 contains 18 residues. The CDR3 loop reads CASSSQLGTDRRNTEAFF. The CDR3 DNA is TGTGCCAGCAGCTCCCAGCTCGGAACAGACAGGAGGAACACTGAAGCTTTCTTT.

This clonotype was seen more than once but under ten times. The chain joins TRBV25-1 to TRBJ2-5; 10 bases align to TRBD2. The CDR3 spans 18 residues. The germline V gene has CDR1 MGHDK and CDR2 SYGVNS. J was trimmed by 5 bases and V by 2 bases; bases with no gene match: 14. This chain's CDR3 is CASSEALGEREGQETQYF. CDR3 coding DNA: TGTGCCAGCAGTGAAGCCCTCGGAGAGCGGGAGGGCCAGGAGACCCAGTACTTC.